This entry is about one T cell receptor beta chain. As yet, its antigen is unknown. The Oncomine TCR Beta short-read assay sequenced DNA from cultured CD4+ T cells. TCRdb re-derived calls from the PCR reads in MiXCR, one entry per CDR3 protein. The repertoire holds approximately 20,000 distinct CDR3 sequences, with just over 60% as singletons. Treatment reported: roughly 10-day PBMC culture with coronavirus spike peptide pools or control peptides (ViraFEST assay). ViraFEST grew antigen-specific T cells using peptide pools, then sequenced TCRs. This entry belongs to a study of vaccination and CD4 T cells after COVID-19. Overall study: SARS-CoV-2 had been detected by nasal swab PCR in convalescent patients; roughly nine were mild, one severe. Overlapping SARS-CoV-2, HCoV-NL63, HCoV-OC43 and HCoV-229E spike peptides were used to stimulate cells. Post-vaccine sampling followed dose two by a median about 72 days (range 14 to 241).

CDR1 is DFQATT and CDR2 is SNEGSKA in the germline V gene (reference sequence). The CDR3 is 15 residues long. The V gene end was trimmed by 6 bases and the J gene end by 0 bases; junction bases not matched to a gene: 7. This rearrangement joins TRBV20-1 to TRBJ1-5; 8 bases are a match to TRBD1. The receptor was derived from a human donor who had recovered from COVID-19. The specimen was CD4+ T cells from blood, cultured in vitro. The CDR3 here is CSALQGGNSNQPQHF. The CDR3 nucleotides read TGCAGTGCCCTACAGGGGGGGAATAGCAATCAGCCCCAGCATTTT.